Listed here are 5 T cell receptor beta chains from one sample, sequenced in a study of blood T cell repertoires in COVID-19 (dated by TCRdb to about 2020). The library came from the immunoSEQ multiplex PCR assay. The clones in this table, taken by TCRdb from immuneACCESS, are in-frame only. Not every clone is retained; where verified, under half of the shortfall comes from an unresolved V gene, and the cause of the rest is unknown. In this sample the table shows over 50,000 clones, more than 60% of which occur a single time. More than 12% of the sample comes from the top ten. Sequencing was carried out using peripheral blood. The receptors shown here come from a human donor with active or convalescent COVID-19. The donor label of this sample is uncertain.

V is TRBV6-5 and J is TRBJ1-3, with D unresolved. Germline CDR1 reads MNHEY; CDR2 reads SVGAGI. CDR3 size: 14 residues. V shed 8 bases and J shed 0 bases, with 11 bases lying between them. CDR3 bases: TGTGCCAGCCAGGAACACGGCTCTGGAAACACCATATATTTT. Residues: CASQEHGSGNTIYF.

In its sample, this clone was seen many times. The CDR3 coding sequence is TGTGCCAGCAGTGACCCTGCAGGGGTCCAGGGTGAAAAACTGTTTTTT. Its protein is CASSDPAGVQGEKLFF. This rearrangement joins TRBV6-4 to TRBJ1-4; a weak D match, TRBD1 (6 bases). Germline CDR1 is MRHNA and CDR2 is SNTAGT. CDR3 length: 16 amino acids. V gave up 2 bases and J gave up 7 bases, with 17 bases separating them.

This clone was recorded a few times. The J gene is TRBJ2-1, the V gene TRBV29-1; TRBD1 might be the D (6 bases). This CDR3 contains 15 residues. Trimming took 2 bases from V and 4 from J, leaving 15 bases between them. The germline V gene encodes CDR1 SQVTM and CDR2 ANQGSEA. The CDR3, as DNA: TGCAGCGTTGAACGATGGGGGCAGAATTACAATGAGCAGTTCTTC. Its translation: CSVERWGQNYNEQFF.

The chain joins TRBV9 to TRBJ1-2; possibly TRBD1 for D (6 bases). With 3 bases removed from V and 8 bases from J, the gap between germline ends came to 11 bases. This CDR3 contains 12 residues. CDR1 and CDR2 from the germline V gene are SGDLS and YYNGEE. CDR3 bases: TGTGCCAGCAGCGCACAGGGACTAGGCTACACCTTC. Translated: CASSAQGLGYTF.

This clone occurred a few times. The chain uses TRBV28 and TRBJ1-4; 10 nucleotides line up with TRBD1. The CDR3 is 15 residues long. Germline V gene lookup returns CDR1 MDHEN and CDR2 SYDVKM. The junction had 8 bases not matched to a gene; V was cut back by 6 bases and J by 7 bases. CDR3 bases: TGTGCCAGCAGCCCAGACAGGGGGCGCTTTGAAAAACTGTTTTTT. Protein product: CASSPDRGRFEKLFF. Based on the CDR3 plus reference TRBV28 and TRBJ1-4, the full variable domain is DVKVTQSSRYLVKRTGEKVFLECVQDMDHENMFWYRQDPGLGLRLIYFSYDVKMKEKGDIPEGYSVSREKKERFSLILESASTNQTSMYLCASSPDRGRFEKLFFGSGTQLSVL.